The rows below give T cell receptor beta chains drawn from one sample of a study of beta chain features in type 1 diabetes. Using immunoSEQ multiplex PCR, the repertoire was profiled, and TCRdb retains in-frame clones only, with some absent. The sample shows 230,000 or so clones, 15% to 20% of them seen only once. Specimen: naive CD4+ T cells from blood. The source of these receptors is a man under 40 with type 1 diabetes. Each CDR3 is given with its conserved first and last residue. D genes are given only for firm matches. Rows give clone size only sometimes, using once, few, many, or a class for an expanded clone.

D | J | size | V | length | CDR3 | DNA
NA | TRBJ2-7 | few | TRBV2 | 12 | CASSDRGYEQYF | TGTGCCAGCAGTGACAGGGGCTACGAGCAGTACTTC
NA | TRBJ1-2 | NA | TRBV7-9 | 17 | CASSPRVAVSPSYGYTF | TGTGCCAGCAGTCCTCGAGTAGCAGTGAGTCCTAGCTATGGCTACACCTTC
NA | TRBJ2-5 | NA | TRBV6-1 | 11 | CASSSQETQYF | TGTGCCAGCAGTTCGCAAGAGACCCAGTACTTC
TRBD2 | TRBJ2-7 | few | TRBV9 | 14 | CASSVSGSEYEQYF | TGTGCCAGCAGCGTTAGCGGGAGCGAGTACGAGCAGTACTTC
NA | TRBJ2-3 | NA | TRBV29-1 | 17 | CSVENVSRASAPDTQYF | TGCAGCGTTGAAAACGTGTCCAGGGCCTCCGCCCCAGATACGCAGTATTTT
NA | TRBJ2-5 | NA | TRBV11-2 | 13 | CASSLAQQETQYF | TGTGCCAGCAGCTTAGCACAGCAAGAGACCCAGTACTTC
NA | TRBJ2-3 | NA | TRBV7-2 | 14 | CASSSRTTTDTQYF | TGTGCCAGCAGCTCCCGGACGACCACGGATACGCAGTATTTT
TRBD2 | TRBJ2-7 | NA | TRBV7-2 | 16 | CASSLLSASGSYEQYF | TGTGCCAGCAGCTTGTTGTCAGCTAGCGGTTCCTACGAGCAGTACTTC
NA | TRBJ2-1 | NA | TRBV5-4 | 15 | CASSLVAGPYNEQFF | TGTGCCAGCAGCTTAGTCGCGGGACCCTACAATGAGCAGTTCTTC
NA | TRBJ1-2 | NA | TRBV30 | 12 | CAWSPDSYGYTF | TGTGCCTGGAGTCCGGACAGCTATGGCTACACCTTC
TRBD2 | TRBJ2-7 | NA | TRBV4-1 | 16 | CASSQELAGYSYEQYF | TGCGCCAGCAGCCAAGAACTAGCGGGGTACTCCTACGAGCAGTACTTC
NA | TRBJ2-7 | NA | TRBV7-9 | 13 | CASSLEGVSEQYF | TGTGCCAGCAGCTTAGAGGGTGTGAGCGAGCAGTACTTC
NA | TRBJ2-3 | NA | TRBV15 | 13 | CATSRAGTDTQYF | TGTGCCACCAGCAGAGCTGGAACAGATACGCAGTATTTT
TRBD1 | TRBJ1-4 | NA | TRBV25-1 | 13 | CASRQTGGEKLFF | TGTGCCAGCAGGCAAACAGGGGGGGAAAAACTGTTTTTT